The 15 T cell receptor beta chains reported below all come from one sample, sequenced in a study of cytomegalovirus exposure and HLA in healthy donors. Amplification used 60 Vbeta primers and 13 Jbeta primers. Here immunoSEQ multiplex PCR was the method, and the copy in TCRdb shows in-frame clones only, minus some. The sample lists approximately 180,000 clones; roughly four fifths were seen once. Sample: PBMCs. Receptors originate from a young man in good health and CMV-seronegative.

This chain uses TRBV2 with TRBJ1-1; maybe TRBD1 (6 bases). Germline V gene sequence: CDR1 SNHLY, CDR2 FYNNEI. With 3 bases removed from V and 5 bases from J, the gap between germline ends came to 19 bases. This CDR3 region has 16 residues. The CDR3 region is CASSDRQARFGTEAFF. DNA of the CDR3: TGTGCCAGCAGTGACCGACAGGCTAGATTTGGGACTGAAGCTTTCTTT.

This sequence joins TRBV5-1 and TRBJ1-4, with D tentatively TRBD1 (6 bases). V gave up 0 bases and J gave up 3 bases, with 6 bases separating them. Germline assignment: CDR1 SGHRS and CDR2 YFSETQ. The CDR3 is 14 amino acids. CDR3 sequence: CASSLDRANEKLFF. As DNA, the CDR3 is TGCGCCAGCAGCTTGGACAGGGCTAATGAAAAACTGTTTTTT.

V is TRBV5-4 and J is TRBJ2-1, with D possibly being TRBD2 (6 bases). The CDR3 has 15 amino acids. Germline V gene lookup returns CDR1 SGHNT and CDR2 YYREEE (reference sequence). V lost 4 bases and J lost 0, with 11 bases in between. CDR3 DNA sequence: TGTGCCAGCAGCCACGACGGGGGCTCCTACAATGAGCAGTTCTTC. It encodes CASSHDGGSYNEQFF.

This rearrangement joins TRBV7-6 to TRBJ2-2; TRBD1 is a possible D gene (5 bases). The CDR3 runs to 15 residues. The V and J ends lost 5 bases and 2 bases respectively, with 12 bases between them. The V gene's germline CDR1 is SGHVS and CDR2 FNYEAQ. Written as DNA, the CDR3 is TGTGCCAGCAGCCAGCCGGACACAAACACCGGGGAGCTGTTTTTT. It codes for CASSQPDTNTGELFF. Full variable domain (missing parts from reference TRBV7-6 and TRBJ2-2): GAGVSQSPRYKVTKRGQDVALRCDPISGHVSLYWYRQALGQGPEFLTYFNYEAQQDKSGLPNDRFSAERPEGSISTLTIQRTEQRDSAMYRCASSQPDTNTGELFFGEGSRLTVL.

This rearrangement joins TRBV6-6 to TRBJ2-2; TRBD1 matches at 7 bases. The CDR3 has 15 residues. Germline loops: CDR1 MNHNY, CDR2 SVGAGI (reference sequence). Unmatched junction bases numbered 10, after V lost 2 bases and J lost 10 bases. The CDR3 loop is CASSYPQTGMEELFF. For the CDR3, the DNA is TGTGCCAGCAGTTACCCACAGACAGGGATGGAGGAGCTGTTTTTT.

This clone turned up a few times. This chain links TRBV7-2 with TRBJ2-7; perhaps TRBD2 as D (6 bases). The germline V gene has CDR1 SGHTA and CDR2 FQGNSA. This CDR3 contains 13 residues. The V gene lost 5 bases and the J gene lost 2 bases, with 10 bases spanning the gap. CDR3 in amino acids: CASSQGLTYEQYF. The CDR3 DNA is TGTGCCAGCAGCCAAGGACTAACCTACGAGCAGTACTTC.

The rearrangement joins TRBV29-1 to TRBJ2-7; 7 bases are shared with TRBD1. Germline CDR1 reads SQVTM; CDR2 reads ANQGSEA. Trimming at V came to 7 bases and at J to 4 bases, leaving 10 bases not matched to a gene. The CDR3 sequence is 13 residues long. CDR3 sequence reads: CSARGGVGYEQYF. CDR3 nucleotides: TGCAGCGCCCGAGGGGGCGTGGGATACGAGCAGTACTTC.

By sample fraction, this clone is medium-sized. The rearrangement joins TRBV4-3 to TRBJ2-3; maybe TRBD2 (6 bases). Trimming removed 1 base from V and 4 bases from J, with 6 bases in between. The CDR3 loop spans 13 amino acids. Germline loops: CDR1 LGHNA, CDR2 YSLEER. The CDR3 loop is CASSQAGADTQYF. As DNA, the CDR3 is TGCGCCAGCAGCCAAGCGGGGGCAGATACGCAGTATTTT.

The CDR3 sequence is CATSRASGRAGETQYF. The CDR3 bases are TGTGCCACCAGCAGAGCTAGCGGGAGGGCCGGAGAGACCCAGTACTTC. The genes are TRBV15 and TRBJ2-5; TRBD2 matches at 12 bases. The germline V gene has CDR1 LNHNV and CDR2 YYDKDF (reference sequence). V was pared by 1 base and J by 4 bases, with 4 bases of the junction left unmatched. CDR3 length: 16 residues. Full variable domain (outside the CDR3, taken from reference TRBV15 and TRBJ2-5): DAMVIQNPRYQVTQFGKPVTLSCSQTLNHNVMYWYQQKSSQAPKLLFHYYDKDFNNEADTPDNFQSRRPNTSFCFLDIRSPGLGDTAMYLCATSRASGRAGETQYFGPGTRLLVL.

In DNA form, the CDR3 reads TGCGCCAGCAGCCAAGCAGGGGGCGCGGGTGAAAAACTGTTTTTT. It yields the protein CASSQAGGAGEKLFF. V is TRBV4-3 and J is TRBJ1-4, with TRBD1 matching over 8 bases. Germline CDR1 and CDR2: LGHNA and YSLEER. Losses at the gene ends were 1 base for V and 7 bases for J; bases not matched to a gene: 5. The CDR3 has 15 residues.

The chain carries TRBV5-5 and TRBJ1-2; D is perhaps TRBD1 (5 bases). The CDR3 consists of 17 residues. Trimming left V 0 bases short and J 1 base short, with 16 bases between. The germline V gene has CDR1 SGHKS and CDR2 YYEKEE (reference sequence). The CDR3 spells CASSLVGGMKLNYGYTF. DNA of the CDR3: TGTGCCAGCAGCTTGGTGGGGGGAATGAAGCTTAACTATGGCTACACCTTC.

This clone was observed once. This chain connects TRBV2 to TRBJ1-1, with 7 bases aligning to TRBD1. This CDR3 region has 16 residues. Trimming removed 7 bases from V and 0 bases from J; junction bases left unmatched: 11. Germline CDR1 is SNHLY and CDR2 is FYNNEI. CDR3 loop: CASTRDSSLMNTEAFF. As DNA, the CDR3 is TGTGCCAGCACCAGGGACAGCTCCTTGATGAACACTGAAGCTTTCTTT.

The CDR3 sequence is CASSVEGGLAGEFRQYF. The CDR3 coding sequence is TGTGCCAGCAGCGTAGAGGGAGGTCTAGCGGGGGAATTTAGGCAGTATTTT. V and J are TRBV9 and TRBJ2-3; TRBD2 matches at 10 bases. The V gene's germline CDR1 is SGDLS and CDR2 YYNGEE. The CDR3 covers 17 residues. With 0 bases clipped from V and 11 bases from J, the junction kept 15 bases outside the gene matches.

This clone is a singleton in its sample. In DNA, the CDR3 is TGTGCCAGCAGCTTAGGGACAGGGGTCGATCAGCCCCAGCATTTT. This translates into CASSLGTGVDQPQHF. The chain is built from TRBV7-2 and TRBJ1-5; 9 nucleotides agree with TRBD1. This CDR3 has 15 amino acids. Germline CDR1 is SGHTA and CDR2 is FQGNSA. With V trimmed by 1 base and J by 5 bases, 3 bases remained unmatched.

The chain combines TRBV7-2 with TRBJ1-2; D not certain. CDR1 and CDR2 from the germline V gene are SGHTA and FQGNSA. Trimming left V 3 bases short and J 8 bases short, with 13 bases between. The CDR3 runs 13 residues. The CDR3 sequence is CASSFDGGGGYTF. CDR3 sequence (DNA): TGTGCCAGCAGCTTTGACGGCGGCGGCGGCTACACCTTC. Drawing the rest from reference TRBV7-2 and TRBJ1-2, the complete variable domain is GAGVSQSPSNKVTEKGKDVELRCDPISGHTALYWYRQSLGQGLEFLIYFQGNSAPDKSGLPSDRFSAERTGGSVSTLTIQRTQQEDSAVYLCASSFDGGGGYTFGSGTRLTVV.